One and the same sample provided the 12 T cell receptor beta chains below, sequenced in a study of beta chain features in type 1 diabetes. Every isolated RNA sample was fully reverse transcribed, so sequencing captured expressed TCRB transcripts. Using immunoSEQ multiplex PCR, the repertoire was profiled, and TCRdb retains in-frame clones only, with some absent. The table includes around 400,000 clones, around 13% detected once. Sequencing input: naive CD4+ T cells from blood. The receptors here all came from a man younger than 35 in good health.

This clone came up a few times. V gene TRBV9 combines with J gene TRBJ1-1; D gene ambiguous. The CDR3 totals 14 residues. Trimming pared 4 bases from V and 1 base from J, leaving 11 bases between. Germline CDR1 is SGDLS and CDR2 is YYNGEE. CDR3 sequence: CASSSQARNTEAFF. CDR3 nucleotide sequence: TGTGCCAGCAGCTCCCAAGCAAGGAACACTGAAGCTTTCTTT.

This clone has only a few counts. The CDR3 DNA follows: TGCGCCAGCAGCCAAGAAGCGGCAGGGGGTCAGCCCCAGCATTTT. Translation: CASSQEAAGGQPQHF. V is TRBV4-3 and J is TRBJ1-5, with TRBD1 identical over 7 bases. Per the germline V gene, CDR1 is LGHNA and CDR2 is YSLEER. This CDR3 region has 15 residues. V shed 0 bases, J shed 6 bases, and the junction held 5 bases outside the gene matches.

The chain is built from TRBV6-5 and TRBJ2-1, with a possible D match to TRBD1 (5 bases). There are 11 residues in the CDR3. Germline lookup yields CDR1 MNHEY and CDR2 SVGAGI. V lost 6 bases and J 6 bases, leaving 6 bases between the germline ends. The chain's CDR3 is CASSQGNEQFF. DNA for the CDR3: TGTGCCAGCAGCCAGGGCAATGAGCAGTTCTTC.

This chain links TRBV6-6 with TRBJ2-3, with D maybe TRBD2 (7 bases). Per the germline V gene, CDR1 is MNHNY and CDR2 is SVGAGI (reference sequence). With 6 bases removed from V and 5 bases from J, the gap between germline ends came to 15 bases. This CDR3 is 14 amino acids long. The CDR3 DNA reads TGTGCCAGCAGCCCATCGGGGGGCGGAGATACGCAGTATTTT. The encoded protein is CASSPSGGGDTQYF.

This clone was picked up a small number of times. The chain is built from TRBV5-1 and TRBJ2-7, with D unresolved. This CDR3 contains 15 residues. The V and J ends lost 4 bases and 0 bases respectively, with 14 bases between them. Germline assignment: CDR1 SGHRS and CDR2 YFSETQ. CDR3 sequence: CASSPSEEYSYEQYF. Here the CDR3 DNA reads TGCGCCAGCAGCCCGTCTGAGGAGTACTCCTACGAGCAGTACTTC.

The chain uses TRBV11-3 and TRBJ2-3; D uncertain. The CDR3 is 16 residues long. Germline CDR1 is SGHNT and CDR2 is YENEEA. Between the trimmed V and J ends, which lost 1 base and 0 bases, there was a span of 11 bases. CDR3 sequence: CASSLGENPSTDTQYF. The CDR3 nucleotides read TGTGCCAGCAGCTTAGGCGAAAATCCTAGCACAGATACGCAGTATTTT.

This clone has ten or more counts. V gene TRBV28 combines with J gene TRBJ2-1, with 9 bases that match TRBD2. With V trimmed by 2 bases and J by 2 bases, 1 base remained unmatched. CDR1 MDHEN and CDR2 SYDVKM come from the germline V gene. The CDR3 is 15 residues long. In DNA, the CDR3 is TGTGCCAGCAGTTTAGGCGGGAGGGCCTACAATGAGCAGTTCTTC. This codes for CASSLGGRAYNEQFF.

V gene TRBV19 combines with J gene TRBJ2-1, with 15 bases fitting TRBD2. Germline V gene sequence: CDR1 LNHDA, CDR2 SQIVND (reference sequence). The CDR3 loop spans 15 amino acids. V trimming: 7 bases; J trimming: 6 bases; junction bases outside the gene matches: 4. The CDR3 region has the DNA TGTGCCAGTACCTCGGGACTAGCGGGGGGCAATGAGCAGTTCTTC. Residues: CASTSGLAGGNEQFF.

This clone was detected once. This chain joins TRBV7-2 and TRBJ2-3; 10 bases are a match to TRBD2. Germline lookup yields CDR1 SGHTA and CDR2 FQGNSA. The trim removed 0 bases at V and 6 bases at J, leaving 9 bases unmatched. This CDR3 spans 17 amino acids. This CDR3 reads CASSLAFGLAGADTQYF. The CDR3 DNA reads TGTGCCAGCAGCTTAGCTTTCGGGCTAGCGGGGGCGGATACGCAGTATTTT. Full variable domain (missing parts from reference TRBV7-2 and TRBJ2-3): GAGVSQSPSNKVTEKGKDVELRCDPISGHTALYWYRQSLGQGLEFLIYFQGNSAPDKSGLPSDRFSAERTGGSVSTLTIQRTQQEDSAVYLCASSLAFGLAGADTQYFGPGTRLTVL.

The chain combines TRBV19 with TRBJ2-7, with a tentative D call TRBD2 (7 bases). The CDR3 covers 16 residues. V lost 5 bases and J lost 6, with 23 bases in between. Germline values: CDR1 LNHDA, CDR2 SQIVND (reference sequence). CDR3 DNA: TGTGCCAGTAGTGACCCGACGAAGGGAGGGGGAGGCGAGCAGTACTTC. It encodes CASSDPTKGGGGEQYF.

The chain employs TRBV7-3 and TRBJ2-1; D may be TRBD1 (6 bases). The germline V and J ends were trimmed by 5 bases and 5 bases, with 16 bases remaining between them. Germline CDR1 SGHTA, CDR2 FQGTGA. This CDR3 contains 15 residues. This CDR3 is CASSEPGHGHNEQFF. CDR3 nucleotide sequence: TGTGCCAGCAGCGAACCGGGACACGGACACAATGAGCAGTTCTTC.

The sample holds a few counts of this clone. The chain has TRBV7-2 and TRBJ2-3, with 10 positions matching TRBD2. V was clipped by 5 bases and J by 1 base; unmatched bases: 9. The CDR3 covers 17 residues. Germline assignment: CDR1 SGHTA and CDR2 FQGNSA. The CDR3 coding sequence is TGTGCCAGCAGCACCACTAGCGGGATTGGGGGCACAGATACGCAGTATTTT. Protein: CASSTTSGIGGTDTQYF.